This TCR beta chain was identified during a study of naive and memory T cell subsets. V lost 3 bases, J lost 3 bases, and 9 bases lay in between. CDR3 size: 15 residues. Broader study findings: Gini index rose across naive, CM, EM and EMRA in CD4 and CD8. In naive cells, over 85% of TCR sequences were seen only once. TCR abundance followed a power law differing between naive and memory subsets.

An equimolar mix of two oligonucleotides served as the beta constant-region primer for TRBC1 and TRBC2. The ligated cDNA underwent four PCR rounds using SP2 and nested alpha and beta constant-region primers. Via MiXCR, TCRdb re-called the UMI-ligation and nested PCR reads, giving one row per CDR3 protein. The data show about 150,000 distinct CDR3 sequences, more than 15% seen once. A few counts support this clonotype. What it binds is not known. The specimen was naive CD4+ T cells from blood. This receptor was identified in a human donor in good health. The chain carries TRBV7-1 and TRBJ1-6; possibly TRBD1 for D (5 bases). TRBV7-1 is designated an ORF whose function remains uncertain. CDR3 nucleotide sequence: TGTGCCAGCAGCTCCTCCCAGGGCTATAATTCACCCCTCCACTTT. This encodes CASSSSQGYNSPLHF.